Presented here are 30 T cell receptor beta chains from one specimen sequenced in a study of cytomegalovirus exposure and HLA in healthy donors. It was with 60 Vbeta and 13 Jbeta primers that the PCR ran. TCRdb's table, derived via immunoSEQ multiplex PCR, lists solely in-frame clones and lacks some. The sample lists about 140,000 clones; about 72% were seen once. The sample comprised PBMCs. The source of these receptors is a man aged 55-75 years in good health and CMV-seronegative.

The rearrangement uses TRBV6-1 and TRBJ2-1, with 10 positions matching TRBD2. V shed 4 bases and J 2 bases; nucleotides not matched to a gene: 11. The germline CDR1 and CDR2 sequences are MNHNS and SASEGT. The CDR3 is 18 residues long. The CDR3 coding sequence is TGTGCCAGCAGTGTTCGGCTAGCGGGAGCAACCCCCTACAATGAGCAGTTCTTC. Its protein is CASSVRLAGATPYNEQFF.

This chain uses TRBV6-5 with TRBJ1-1; TRBD1 might be the D (6 bases). The V end lost 0 bases, the J end lost 4 bases, and 15 bases lay between the germline ends. The CDR3 loop spans 16 amino acids. The germline V gene has CDR1 MNHEY and CDR2 SVGAGI. This CDR3 reads CASSYSWTRGGTEAFF. Written as DNA, the CDR3 is TGTGCCAGCAGTTACTCCTGGACCCGAGGGGGCACTGAAGCTTTCTTT.

The CDR3 DNA is TGTGCCATCAGTGATTCCGGGACTAGCGGGAAAGAGACCCAGTACTTC. Translating it yields CAISDSGTSGKETQYF. This rearrangement joins TRBV10-3 to TRBJ2-5; TRBD2 aligns across 13 bases. The CDR3 has 16 residues. V was clipped by 3 bases and J by 3 bases; unmatched bases: 4. Per germline, CDR1 ENHRY and CDR2 SYGVKD.

The chain couples TRBV4-2 to TRBJ2-5; tentatively, D is TRBD1 (6 bases). Per the germline V gene, CDR1 is LGHNA and CDR2 is YNFKEQ. V was pared by 5 bases and J by 7 bases, with 17 bases between. The length of the CDR3 is 14 residues. CDR3 loop: CASSGTIGGGTQYF. CDR3 DNA sequence: TGTGCCAGCAGCGGGACAATCGGAGGAGGGACCCAGTACTTC.

The gene calls are TRBV11-2 and TRBJ2-2; D gene ambiguous. Germline assignment: CDR1 SGHAT and CDR2 FQNNGV. With 0 bases removed from V and 8 bases from J, the gap between germline ends came to 10 bases. The length of the CDR3 is 14 residues. In DNA, the CDR3 is TGTGCCAGCAGCTTAGATCACGGCGGAGGGGAGCTGTTTTTT. Encoded protein: CASSLDHGGGELFF.

The rearrangement joins TRBV7-6 to TRBJ2-3; 10 bases match TRBD2. In germline, CDR1 is SGHVS, CDR2 FNYEAQ. Trimming at V came to 5 bases and at J to 0 bases, leaving 14 bases not matched to a gene. The CDR3 contains 19 residues. The CDR3 coding sequence is TGTGCCAGCAGCCCCCTCCCTCTAGCGGGAGTCGATAGCACAGATACGCAGTATTTT. Its protein product is CASSPLPLAGVDSTDTQYF.

The V gene is TRBV27, the J gene TRBJ1-1; tentatively, D is TRBD1 (6 bases). Germline CDR1 is MNHEY and CDR2 is SMNVEV (reference sequence). Trimming cost V 2 bases and J 1 base, with 8 bases left between them. The CDR3 spans 14 residues. Here the CDR3 reads CASSLRGGNTEAFF. The CDR3 DNA sequence: TGTGCCAGCAGTTTAAGAGGGGGGAACACTGAAGCTTTCTTT.

V usage is TRBV28 and J usage is TRBJ1-5; unclear D gene. The germline gives CDR1 MDHEN, CDR2 SYDVKM. The CDR3 totals 15 residues. V lost 5 bases to trimming and J lost 0 bases, with 11 bases between them. The CDR3 DNA sequence: TGTGCCAGCAGTCCTGCCCCCTATAGCAATCAGCCCCAGCATTTT. This sequence encodes CASSPAPYSNQPQHF.

CDR3 nucleotide sequence: TGTGCCAGCAGCGCCAGACAGGGGGGGAGAGATGAAGCTTTCTTT. Translation: CASSARQGGRDEAFF. The chain employs TRBV7-8 and TRBJ1-1; 9 nucleotides align to TRBD1. CDR3 size: 15 residues. The J segment lost 7 bases and the V segment lost 5 bases, leaving 11 bases of the junction unmatched. Germline V CDR1 and CDR2: SGHVS, FQNEAQ. Combining the CDR3 with reference TRBV7-8 and TRBJ1-1 gives the whole variable domain GAGVSQSPRYKVAKRGQDVALRCDPISGHVSLFWYQQALGQGPEFLTYFQNEAQLDKSGLPSDRFFAERPEGSVSTLKIQRTQQEDSAVYLCASSARQGGRDEAFFGQGTRLTVV.

CDR3 sequence reads: CASSLQGASREQPQHF. CDR3 nucleotide sequence: TGTGCCAGCAGCTTACAGGGGGCGAGCAGGGAGCAGCCCCAGCATTTT. V gene TRBV5-4 combines with J gene TRBJ1-5; 9 nucleotides align to TRBD1. The length of the CDR3 is 16 residues. Germline V gives CDR1 SGHNT, CDR2 YYREEE (reference sequence). J lost 7 bases, V lost 2 bases, and 10 bases had no gene match.

This clone came up a few times. J is TRBJ2-1 and V is TRBV2, with 11 bases identical to TRBD2. This CDR3 region has 14 residues. Germline trimming cut 7 bases from V and 9 bases from J; bases unmatched to any gene: 8. The germline CDR1 and CDR2 sequences are SNHLY and FYNNEI. The CDR3 region has the DNA TGTGCCAGCACCGAGGGGACTAGCGGATTTGAGCAGTTCTTC. Its translation: CASTEGTSGFEQFF.

This clone was found a few times. The chain joins TRBV7-9 to TRBJ1-2, with 7 bases identical to TRBD1. V lost 3 bases and J lost 1; bases outside the gene matches: 8. CDR1 is SEHNR and CDR2 is FQNEAQ in the germline V gene (reference sequence). There are 16 residues in the CDR3. The CDR3 spells CASSLEGTAINYGYTF. The DNA of the CDR3 is TGTGCCAGCAGCTTGGAAGGGACAGCAATTAACTATGGCTACACCTTC.

In this sample, this clone turned up once. The V call is TRBV6-4, the J call TRBJ2-2; D is perhaps TRBD1 (6 bases). The V gene's germline CDR1 is MRHNA and CDR2 SNTAGT. This CDR3 region has 14 residues. Trimming shortened V by 6 bases and J by 1 base, and 9 bases separated the two germline ends. DNA of the CDR3: TGTGCCAGCAGGGGGGCCGGGAACACCGGGGAGCTGTTTTTT. The encoded protein is CASRGAGNTGELFF.

The chain employs TRBV6-1 and TRBJ2-3; tentative D call: TRBD2 (8 bases). The CDR3 runs to 16 residues. CDR1 MNHNS and CDR2 SASEGT come from the germline V gene. Trimming shortened V by 2 bases and J by 4 bases, and 16 bases separated the two germline ends. The CDR3 bases are TGTGCCAGCAGTGAAAAAGGGGGCGGGGGGTCAGATACGCAGTATTTT. Translated, it gives CASSEKGGGGSDTQYF.

This clone came up a few times. This chain connects TRBV2 to TRBJ2-7; 8 bases align to TRBD2. Germline CDR1 SNHLY, CDR2 FYNNEI. The CDR3 is 15 residues long. V was clipped by 4 bases and J by 2 bases; unmatched bases: 7. The CDR3 protein is CASSGLAGWAYEQYF. The CDR3 DNA follows: TGTGCCAGCAGTGGATTAGCGGGATGGGCCTACGAGCAGTACTTC. Combining the CDR3 with reference TRBV2 and TRBJ2-7 gives the whole variable domain EPEVTQTPSHQVTQMGQEVILRCVPISNHLYFYWYRQILGQKVEFLVSFYNNEISEKSEIFDDQFSVERPDGSNFTLKIRSTKLEDSAMYFCASSGLAGWAYEQYFGPGTRLTVT.

This clone came up once. The chain is built from TRBV27 and TRBJ2-7; perhaps TRBD2 as D (6 bases). This CDR3 is 15 amino acids long. Looked up from germline, CDR1 is MNHEY and CDR2 is SMNVEV (reference sequence). Trimming took off 5 bases at V and 3 bases at J, with 17 bases between the two ends. CDR3 coding DNA: TGTGCCAGCAGTGCAATGGGGGGAGACGTCTACGAGCAGTACTTC. Its translation is CASSAMGGDVYEQYF.

The chain uses TRBV29-1 and TRBJ2-7, with 8 bases that match TRBD1. V trimming: 3 bases; J trimming: 5 bases; junction bases outside the gene matches: 9. CDR3 length: 14 residues. Germline loops: CDR1 SQVTM, CDR2 ANQGSEA. DNA of the CDR3: TGCAGCGTTGAGGAAGGACAGGGCATCAACGAGCAGTACTTC. It yields the protein CSVEEGQGINEQYF.

The chain links TRBV7-9 to TRBJ2-1; 10 bases agree with TRBD2. Germline loops: CDR1 SEHNR, CDR2 FQNEAQ (reference sequence). V was pared by 5 bases and J by 5 bases, with 6 bases of the junction left unmatched. CDR3 length: 15 residues. The CDR3 loop reads CASSPRTSGNNEQFF. The DNA for the CDR3 is TGTGCCAGCAGCCCTCGGACTAGCGGAAACAATGAGCAGTTCTTC.

The rearrangement joins TRBV29-1 to TRBJ1-1, with D hard to call. Germline lookup yields CDR1 SQVTM and CDR2 ANQGSEA. CDR3 length: 11 residues. Between the trimmed V and J ends, which lost 0 bases and 11 bases, there was a span of 10 bases. CDR3 DNA: TGCAGCGTTGAAGATCTGTTGAGTGCTTTCTTT. Translated: CSVEDLLSAFF. Supplemented by reference TRBV29-1 and TRBJ1-1, the full variable domain reads SAVISQKPSRDICQRGTSLTIQCQVDSQVTMMFWYRQQPGQSLTLIATANQGSEATYESGFVIDKFPISRPNLTFSTLTVSNMSPEDSSIYLCSVEDLLSAFFGQGTRLTVV.

This clone has more than one count but fewer than ten. The rearrangement joins TRBV10-1 to TRBJ2-3; no reliable D call. V was pared by 0 bases and J by 1 base, with 8 bases between. Germline CDR1 is WNHNN and CDR2 is SYGVQD (reference sequence). The CDR3 length is 15 residues. In nucleotides, the CDR3 is TGCGCCAGCAGTGAGTCGCTCAGCGGCACAGATACGCAGTATTTT. Translated, it gives CASSESLSGTDTQYF.

The V gene is TRBV19, the J gene TRBJ1-1; 8 bases are a match to TRBD1. This CDR3 comprises 13 residues. J was trimmed by 4 bases and V by 4 bases; bases with no gene match: 2. Germline V CDR1 and CDR2: LNHDA, SQIVND (reference sequence). The CDR3 loop is CASSSRGPTEAFF. DNA of the CDR3: TGTGCCAGTAGTAGCAGGGGGCCCACTGAAGCTTTCTTT.

This rearrangement joins TRBV7-6 to TRBJ2-2, with D perhaps matching TRBD1 (5 bases). The CDR3 is made up of 14 amino acids. Per germline, CDR1 SGHVS and CDR2 FNYEAQ. Between the trimmed V and J ends, which lost 0 bases and 6 bases, there was a span of 8 bases. The CDR3 DNA reads TGTGCCAGCAGCTTAGCGGTAGGGGCCGGGGAGCTGTTTTTT. This gives the protein CASSLAVGAGELFF.

The DNA of the CDR3 is TGTGCCAGCAGCCTAGGGGGGGACACTGAAGCTTTCTTT. Protein: CASSLGGDTEAFF. The rearrangement links TRBV9 to TRBJ1-1, with a tentative D call TRBD1 (6 bases). V lost 4 bases and J lost 3, with 10 bases in between. This CDR3 contains 13 residues. CDR1 and CDR2 (germline): SGDLS, YYNGEE.

The rearrangement uses TRBV30 and TRBJ1-5; D may be TRBD1 (5 bases). Germline loops: CDR1 GTSNPN, CDR2 SVGIG (reference sequence). The CDR3 contains 14 residues. V was pared by 1 base and J by 4 bases, with 11 bases between. The CDR3: CAWSGRGVNQPQHF. DNA of the CDR3: TGTGCCTGGAGTGGGCGGGGCGTAAATCAGCCCCAGCATTTT.

This clone was observed once. The V gene is TRBV7-8, the J gene TRBJ2-2; D gene uncertain. V was trimmed by 2 bases and J by 4 bases, leaving 17 bases between them. Looked up from germline, CDR1 is SGHVS and CDR2 is FQNEAQ. The CDR3 consists of 17 residues. CDR3 protein: CASSLTTPQGRTGELFF. CDR3 sequence (DNA): TGTGCCAGCAGCTTAACTACCCCGCAAGGCCGCACCGGGGAGCTGTTTTTT.

The J gene is TRBJ1-1, the V gene TRBV14; 9 bases agree with TRBD1. CDR1 is SGHDN, CDR2 FVKESK, per germline. V trimming: 2 bases; J trimming: 10 bases; junction bases outside the gene matches: 5. The CDR3 has 13 amino acids. The CDR3 nucleotides read TGTGCCAGCAGCCAATTAACGACAGGGGGAGCTTTCTTT. Its protein product is CASSQLTTGGAFF.

This clone was detected a few times. V and J are TRBV19 and TRBJ2-1; 9 positions agree with TRBD1. The CDR3 is 15 residues long. CDR1 is LNHDA, CDR2 SQIVND, per germline (reference sequence). The junction had 18 bases not matched to a gene; V was cut back by 6 bases and J by 15 bases. CDR3 sequence (DNA): TGTGCCAGTAGGAAAACAGGGGGCGCGGTCCGACCTCTGTTCTTC. It yields the protein CASRKTGGAVRPLFF.

The genes are TRBV19 and TRBJ1-5; 7 nucleotides align to TRBD1. The CDR3 is 15 residues long. Losses at the gene ends were 5 bases for V and 0 bases for J; bases not matched to a gene: 4. Germline V CDR1 and CDR2: LNHDA, SQIVND (reference sequence). The CDR3 is CASSVTGVSNQPQHF. The CDR3 coding sequence is TGTGCCAGTAGTGTAACAGGGGTTAGCAATCAGCCCCAGCATTTT.

This rearrangement joins TRBV6-4 to TRBJ2-3; 9 bases match TRBD1. V shed 4 bases, J shed 4 bases, and the junction held 9 bases outside the gene matches. CDR3 length: 16 residues. CDR1 is MRHNA and CDR2 is SNTAGT in the germline V gene. The CDR3 DNA sequence: TGTGCCAGCAGTGGGGGGACAGGGAGAGAAGCAGATACGCAGTATTTT. Amino acid sequence: CASSGGTGREADTQYF.

This clone was seen a single time. The chain joins TRBV30 to TRBJ1-6; D not resolved. CDR1 is GTSNPN, CDR2 SVGIG, per germline (reference sequence). The CDR3 contains 13 residues. Deletions cut 0 bases from V and 9 bases from J, with 9 bases between. Here the CDR3 DNA reads TGTGCCTGGAGTGTATCCGGTAGTTCACCCCTCCACTTT. Its protein product is CAWSVSGSSPLHF.